This record covers a single T cell receptor (beta chain). Its target is not known. The CDR3 is 13 amino acids. The germline V gene has CDR1 MDHEN and CDR2 SYDVKM. Trimming left V 2 bases short and J 2 bases short, with 5 bases between. Unique molecular identifiers tagged individual cDNA molecules. TCRdb called the 5' RACE reads again in MiXCR, with one record for every CDR3 protein. The data show some 80,000 distinct CDR3 sequences, with less than 15% seen just once and about 3.4% held by the top ten. This sample was taken from a study of early T cells in non-severe SARS-CoV-2 infection. The study's findings and limits: The VDJdb matching leaned toward anti-spike CD8 responses and overlooked private and CD4 specificities.

J is TRBJ2-3 and V is TRBV28, with D hard to call. The sequence was obtained from an adult who was a healthcare worker with PCR-confirmed SARS-CoV-2 infection or an uninfected control (not recorded which). Source material: whole blood. CDR3 bases: TGTGCCAGCAGTTTACCGGACACAGATACGCAGTATTTT. Amino acids: CASSLPDTDTQYF.